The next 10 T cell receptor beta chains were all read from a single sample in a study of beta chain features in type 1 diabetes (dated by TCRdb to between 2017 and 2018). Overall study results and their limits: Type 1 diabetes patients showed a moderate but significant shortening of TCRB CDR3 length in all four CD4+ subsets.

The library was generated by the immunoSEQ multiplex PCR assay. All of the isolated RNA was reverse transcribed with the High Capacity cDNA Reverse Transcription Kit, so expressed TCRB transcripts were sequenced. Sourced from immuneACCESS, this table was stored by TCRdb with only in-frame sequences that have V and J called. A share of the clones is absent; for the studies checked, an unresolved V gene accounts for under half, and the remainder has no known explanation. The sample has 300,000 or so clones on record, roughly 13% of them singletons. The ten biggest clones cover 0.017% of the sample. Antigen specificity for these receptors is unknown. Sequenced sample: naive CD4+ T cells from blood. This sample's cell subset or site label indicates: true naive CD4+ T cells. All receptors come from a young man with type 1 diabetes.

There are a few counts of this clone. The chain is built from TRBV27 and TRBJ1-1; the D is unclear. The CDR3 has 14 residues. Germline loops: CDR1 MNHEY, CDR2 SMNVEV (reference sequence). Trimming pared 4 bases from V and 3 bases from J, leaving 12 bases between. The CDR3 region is CASSSSVRDTEAFF. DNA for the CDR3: TGTGCCAGCAGTTCCTCCGTACGGGACACTGAAGCTTTCTTT.

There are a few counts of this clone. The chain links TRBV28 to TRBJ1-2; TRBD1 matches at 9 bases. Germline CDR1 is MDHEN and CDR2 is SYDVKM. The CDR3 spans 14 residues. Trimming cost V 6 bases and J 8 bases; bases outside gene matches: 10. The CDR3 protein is CASSSGTGFLGYTF. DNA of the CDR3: TGTGCCAGCAGCTCCGGGACAGGGTTTTTGGGCTACACCTTC.

CDR3 DNA sequence: TGTGCCAGCAGCACTGGACAAGTCTATGGCTACACCTTC. Amino acid sequence: CASSTGQVYGYTF. The chain carries TRBV7-2 and TRBJ1-2, with D possibly being TRBD1 (5 bases). The V end was cut by 5 bases, the J end by 4 bases, with 11 bases between. This CDR3 is 13 amino acids long. Per the germline V gene, CDR1 is SGHTA and CDR2 is FQGNSA. Using reference TRBV7-2 and TRBJ1-2 for the parts outside the CDR3, the full variable domain is GAGVSQSPSNKVTEKGKDVELRCDPISGHTALYWYRQSLGQGLEFLIYFQGNSAPDKSGLPSDRFSAERTGGSVSTLTIQRTQQEDSAVYLCASSTGQVYGYTFGSGTRLTVV.

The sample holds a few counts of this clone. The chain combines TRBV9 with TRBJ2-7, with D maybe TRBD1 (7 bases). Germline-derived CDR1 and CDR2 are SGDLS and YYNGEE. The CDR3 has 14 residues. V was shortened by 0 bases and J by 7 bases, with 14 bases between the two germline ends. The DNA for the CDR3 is TGTGCCAGCAGCGTAGCTGGCAGGGGGGCGGAGCAGTACTTC. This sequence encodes CASSVAGRGAEQYF.

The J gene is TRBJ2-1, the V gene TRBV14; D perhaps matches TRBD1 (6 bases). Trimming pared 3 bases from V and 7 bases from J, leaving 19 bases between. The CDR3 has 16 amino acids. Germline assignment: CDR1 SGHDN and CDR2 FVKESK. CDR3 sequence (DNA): TGTGCCAGCAGCCACGCCATTAGAGCGACAGGTAATGAGCAGTTCTTC. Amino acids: CASSHAIRATGNEQFF.

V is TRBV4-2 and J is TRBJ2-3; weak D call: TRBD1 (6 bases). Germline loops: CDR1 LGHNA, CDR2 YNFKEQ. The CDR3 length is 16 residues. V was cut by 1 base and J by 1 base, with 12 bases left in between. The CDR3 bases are TGTGCCAGCAGCCAAGGACAGGCGGAACGCACAGATACGCAGTATTTT. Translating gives CASSQGQAERTDTQYF.

DNA of the CDR3: TGTGCCAGCAGCTTAGTTTATCGAGCATCCGGGGAGCTGTTTTTT. Translation: CASSLVYRASGELFF. The chain carries TRBV7-2 and TRBJ2-2; D is undetermined. The CDR3 totals 15 residues. CDR1 SGHTA and CDR2 FQGNSA come from the germline V gene. Trimming took off 1 base at V and 6 bases at J, with 12 bases between the two ends.

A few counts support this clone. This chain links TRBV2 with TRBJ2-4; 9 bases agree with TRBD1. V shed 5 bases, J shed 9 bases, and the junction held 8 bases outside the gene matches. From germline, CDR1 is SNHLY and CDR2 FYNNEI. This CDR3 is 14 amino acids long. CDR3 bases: TGTGCCAGCAGTAAGGGACAGGGTTTAGGCATTCAGTACTTC. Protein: CASSKGQGLGIQYF.

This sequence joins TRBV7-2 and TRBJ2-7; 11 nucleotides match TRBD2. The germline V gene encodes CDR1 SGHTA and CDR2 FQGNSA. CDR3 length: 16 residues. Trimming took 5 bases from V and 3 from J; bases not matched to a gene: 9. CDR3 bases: TGTGCCAGCAGCCCGAGCCTCACTAGCGGGAGCTACGAGCAGTACTTC. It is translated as CASSPSLTSGSYEQYF.

The CDR3 DNA follows: TGTGCCAGCAGACAGCGGGAGGGCCTAGAGACCCAGTACTTC. It is translated as CASRQREGLETQYF. J is TRBJ2-5 and V is TRBV6-5; 10 bases are a match to TRBD2. V lost 6 bases, J lost 4 bases, and 5 bases stayed unmatched. CDR1 and CDR2 from the germline V gene are MNHEY and SVGAGI. There are 14 residues in the CDR3.